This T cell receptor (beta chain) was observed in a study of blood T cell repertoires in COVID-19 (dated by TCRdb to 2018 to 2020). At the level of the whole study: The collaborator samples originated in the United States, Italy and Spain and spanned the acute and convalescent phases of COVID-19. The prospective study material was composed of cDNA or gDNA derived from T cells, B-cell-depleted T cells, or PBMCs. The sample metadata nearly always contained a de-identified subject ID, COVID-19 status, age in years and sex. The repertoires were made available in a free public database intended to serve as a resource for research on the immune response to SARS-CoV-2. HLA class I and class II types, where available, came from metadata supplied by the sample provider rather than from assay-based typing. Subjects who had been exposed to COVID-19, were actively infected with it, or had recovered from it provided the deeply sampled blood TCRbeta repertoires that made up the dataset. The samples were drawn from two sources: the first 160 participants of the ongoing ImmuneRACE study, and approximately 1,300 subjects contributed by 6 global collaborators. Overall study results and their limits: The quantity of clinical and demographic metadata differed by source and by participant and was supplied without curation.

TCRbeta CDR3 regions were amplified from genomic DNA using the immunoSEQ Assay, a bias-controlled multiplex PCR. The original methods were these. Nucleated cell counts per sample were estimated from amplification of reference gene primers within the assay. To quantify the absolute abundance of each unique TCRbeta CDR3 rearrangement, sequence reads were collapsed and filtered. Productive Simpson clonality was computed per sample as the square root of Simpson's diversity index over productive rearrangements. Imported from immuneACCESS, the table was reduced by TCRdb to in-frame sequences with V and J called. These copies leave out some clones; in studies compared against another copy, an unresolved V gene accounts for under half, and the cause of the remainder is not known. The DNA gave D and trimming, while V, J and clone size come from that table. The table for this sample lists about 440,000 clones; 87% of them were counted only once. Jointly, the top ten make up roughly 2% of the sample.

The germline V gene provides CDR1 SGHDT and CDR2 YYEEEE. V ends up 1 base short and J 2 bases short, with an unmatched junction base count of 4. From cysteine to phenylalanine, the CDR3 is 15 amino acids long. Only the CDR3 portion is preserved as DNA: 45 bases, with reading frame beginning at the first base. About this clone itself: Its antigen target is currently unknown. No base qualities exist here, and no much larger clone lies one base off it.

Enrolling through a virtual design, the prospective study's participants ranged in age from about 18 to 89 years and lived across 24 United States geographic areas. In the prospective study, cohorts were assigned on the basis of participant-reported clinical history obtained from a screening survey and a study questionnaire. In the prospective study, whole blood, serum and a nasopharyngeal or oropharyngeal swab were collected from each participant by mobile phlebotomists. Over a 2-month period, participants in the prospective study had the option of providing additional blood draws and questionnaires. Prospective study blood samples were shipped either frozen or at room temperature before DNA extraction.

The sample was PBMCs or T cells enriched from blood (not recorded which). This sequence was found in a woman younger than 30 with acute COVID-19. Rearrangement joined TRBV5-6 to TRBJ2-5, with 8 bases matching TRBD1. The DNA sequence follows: TGTGCCAGCAGCTTGCCCAGGGGGCATCAAGAGACCCAGTACTTC. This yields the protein CASSLPRGHQETQYF.